This entry describes one T cell receptor (beta chain). Naive CD8 cells lacked CD45RO, underwent positive selection for CCR7 and left out terminally differentiated effector memory CD45RA+ cells. Only in-frame clones appear in the TCRdb table, and some are missing; sequencing was by immunoSEQ multiplex PCR. In the table there are millions of clones, less than 95% of which are singletons. This entry is derived from a study of shared clonotypes between healthy human individuals. V lost 0 bases and J 5 bases, leaving 13 bases between the germline ends. This CDR3 contains 15 residues. CDR1 MGHRA and CDR2 YSYEKL come from the germline V gene.

This chain uses TRBV4-1 with TRBJ2-5; D gene ambiguous. The sample comprised naive CD8+ T cells sorted from blood. This receptor was taken from a man younger than 30 in good health. The chain's CDR3 is CASSQDPQAVETQYF. The CDR3 region has the DNA TGCGCCAGCAGCCAAGACCCCCAAGCAGTGGAGACCCAGTACTTC.